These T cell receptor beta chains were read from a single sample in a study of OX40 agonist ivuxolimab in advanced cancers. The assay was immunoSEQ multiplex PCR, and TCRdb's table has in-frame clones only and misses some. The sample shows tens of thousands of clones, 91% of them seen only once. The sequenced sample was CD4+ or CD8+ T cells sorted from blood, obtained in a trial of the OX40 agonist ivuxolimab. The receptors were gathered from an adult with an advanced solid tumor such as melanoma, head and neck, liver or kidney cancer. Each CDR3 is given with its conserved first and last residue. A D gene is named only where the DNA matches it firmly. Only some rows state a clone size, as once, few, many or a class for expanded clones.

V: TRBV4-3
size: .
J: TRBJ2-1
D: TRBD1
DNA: TGCGCCAGCAGCGAGGACAGGACGAACTACAATGAGCAGTTCTTC
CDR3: CASSEDRTNYNEQFF

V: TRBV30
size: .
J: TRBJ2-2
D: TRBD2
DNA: TGTGCCTGGAGTGTACCAGGCGGGAGGGCCCTCGGGAGCGGGGAGCTGTTTTTT
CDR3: CAWSVPGGRALGSGELFF

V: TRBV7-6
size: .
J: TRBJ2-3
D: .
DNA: TGTGCCAGCAGCTTAGTTTCAGATACGCAGTATTTT
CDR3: CASSLVSDTQYF

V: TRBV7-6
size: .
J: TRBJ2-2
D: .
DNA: TGTGCCAGCAGCTTAGTTGGGAGTGGTACCGGGGAGCTGTTTTTT
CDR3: CASSLVGSGTGELFF

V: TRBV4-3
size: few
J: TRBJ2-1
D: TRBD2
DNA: TGCGCCAGCAGCCAAGTCCCGCCGGGACTAGCGCAGAGCTCCTACAATGAGCAGTTCTTC
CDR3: CASSQVPPGLAQSSYNEQFF

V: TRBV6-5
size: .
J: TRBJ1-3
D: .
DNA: TGTGCCAGCAGTGGGACCTCTGGAAACACCATATATTTT
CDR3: CASSGTSGNTIYF

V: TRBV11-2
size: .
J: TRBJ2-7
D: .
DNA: TGTGCCAGCAGCTTAGGCTCCGGGACCTACCCCTACGAGCAGTACTTC
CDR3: CASSLGSGTYPYEQYF

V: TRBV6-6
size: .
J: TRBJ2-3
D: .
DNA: TGTGCCAGCAGTTACAGGGTTACAGGCACAGATACGCAGTATTTT
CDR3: CASSYRVTGTDTQYF

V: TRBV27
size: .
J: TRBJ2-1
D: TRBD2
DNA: TGTGCCAGCAGTTTCACTAGCGGGAATGTGATGAATGAGCAGTTCTTC
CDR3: CASSFTSGNVMNEQFF

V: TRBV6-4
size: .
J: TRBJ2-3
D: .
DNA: TGTGCCAGCAGTGACTCCCCCACAGATACGCAGTATTTT
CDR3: CASSDSPTDTQYF

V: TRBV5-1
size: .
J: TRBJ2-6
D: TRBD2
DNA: TGCGCCAGCAGCTTGGAGGTGGGAGGGGCATTGAGCTCTGGGGCCAACGTCCTGACTTTC
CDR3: CASSLEVGGALSSGANVLTF

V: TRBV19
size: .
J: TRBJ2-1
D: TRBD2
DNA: TGTGCCAGTAGTACTTATGGCGGGGGCTCCTACAATGAGCAGTTCTTC
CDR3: CASSTYGGGSYNEQFF

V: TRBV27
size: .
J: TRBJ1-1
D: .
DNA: TGTGCCAGCAGTTACGGGGTGTTGGACACTGAAGCTTTCTTT
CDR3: CASSYGVLDTEAFF

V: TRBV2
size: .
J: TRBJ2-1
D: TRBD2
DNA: TGTGCCAGCAGTGAAGCCGGACTAGCGGCCTTGGGGGAGCAGTTCTTC
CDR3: CASSEAGLAALGEQFF

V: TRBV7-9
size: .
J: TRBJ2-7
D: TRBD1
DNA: TGTGCCAGCAGCGATGGACAGGGCTACGAGCAGTACTTC
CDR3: CASSDGQGYEQYF

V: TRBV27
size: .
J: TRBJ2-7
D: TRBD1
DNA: TGTGCCAGCAGTTTCCCGTGGACAGGGGGCGCTTGGCCCTACGAGCAGTACTTC
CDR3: CASSFPWTGGAWPYEQYF

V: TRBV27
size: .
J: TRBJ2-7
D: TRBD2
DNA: TGTGCCAGCGGTGGGGGACTAGAGGAAATCTACGAGCAGTACTTC
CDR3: CASGGGLEEIYEQYF

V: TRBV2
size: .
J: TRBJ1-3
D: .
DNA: TGTGCCAGCAGGGTCGGCAGGGCCTACCTCTCTGGAAACACCATATATTTT
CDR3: CASRVGRAYLSGNTIYF

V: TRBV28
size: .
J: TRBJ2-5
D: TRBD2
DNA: TGTGCCAGTGGGACTAGCGGGGACCAAGAGACCCAGTACTTC
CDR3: CASGTSGDQETQYF

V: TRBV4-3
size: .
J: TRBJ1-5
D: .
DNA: TGCGCCAGCAGCCAAGATTCAGGTAATCAGCCCCAGCATTTT
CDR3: CASSQDSGNQPQHF

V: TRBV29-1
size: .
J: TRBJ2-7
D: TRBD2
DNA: TGCAGCGTTGAAACTAGCGGGAGTTACGAGCAGTACTTC
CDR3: CSVETSGSYEQYF

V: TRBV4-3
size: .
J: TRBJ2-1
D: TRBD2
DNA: TGCGCCAGCAGCCAAGGACTAGCGGGATTAGATGAGCAGTTCTTC
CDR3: CASSQGLAGLDEQFF

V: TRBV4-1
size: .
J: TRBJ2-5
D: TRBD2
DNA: TGCGCCAGCAGCCGACTACTAGCGGAAGAGACCCAGTACTTC
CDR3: CASSRLLAEETQYF

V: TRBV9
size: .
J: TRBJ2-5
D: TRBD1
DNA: TGTGCCAGCAGCCTATTAACAGGGGGCGCGGAGACCCAGTACTTC
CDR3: CASSLLTGGAETQYF

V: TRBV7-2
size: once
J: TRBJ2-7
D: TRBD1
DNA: TGTGCCAGCAGCCAGGACGGTCGGGTGACAGGGGGATACGAGCAGTACTTC
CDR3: CASSQDGRVTGGYEQYF

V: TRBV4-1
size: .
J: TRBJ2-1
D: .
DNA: TGCGCCAGCAGCCTAGGAGGGGGGGATGAGCAGTTCTTC
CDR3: CASSLGGGDEQFF

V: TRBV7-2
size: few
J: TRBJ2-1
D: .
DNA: TGTGCCAGCAGCTCTTGGGGGAGCTCCTACAATGAGCAGTTCTTC
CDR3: CASSSWGSSYNEQFF

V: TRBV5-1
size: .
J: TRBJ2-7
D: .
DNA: TGCGCCAGCAGCTTGAGTAGCGGCTACGAGCAGTACTTC
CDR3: CASSLSSGYEQYF

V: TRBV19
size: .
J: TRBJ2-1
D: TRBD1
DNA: TGTGCCAGTAGTAGGACAGGGGCCTACAATGAGCAGTTCTTC
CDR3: CASSRTGAYNEQFF

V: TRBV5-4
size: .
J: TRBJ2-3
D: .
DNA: TGTGCCAGCAAGGGGGGTACAGATACGCAGTATTTT
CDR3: CASKGGTDTQYF

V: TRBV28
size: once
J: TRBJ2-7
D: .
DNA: TGTGCCAGCAGCCCGTGGGGGATTAGTTCCTACGAGCAGTACTTC
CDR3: CASSPWGISSYEQYF